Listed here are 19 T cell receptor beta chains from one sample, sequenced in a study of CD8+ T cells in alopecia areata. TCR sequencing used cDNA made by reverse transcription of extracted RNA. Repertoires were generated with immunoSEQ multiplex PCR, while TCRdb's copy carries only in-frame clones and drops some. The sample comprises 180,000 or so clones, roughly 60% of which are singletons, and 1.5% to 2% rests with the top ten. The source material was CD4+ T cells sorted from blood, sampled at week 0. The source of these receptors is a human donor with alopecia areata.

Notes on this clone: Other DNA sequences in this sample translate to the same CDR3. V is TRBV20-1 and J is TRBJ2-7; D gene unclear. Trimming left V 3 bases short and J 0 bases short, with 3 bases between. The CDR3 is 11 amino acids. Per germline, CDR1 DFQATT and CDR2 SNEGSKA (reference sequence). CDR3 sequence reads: CSASDSYEQYF. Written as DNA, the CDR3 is TGCAGTGCTAGCGACTCCTACGAGCAGTACTTC.

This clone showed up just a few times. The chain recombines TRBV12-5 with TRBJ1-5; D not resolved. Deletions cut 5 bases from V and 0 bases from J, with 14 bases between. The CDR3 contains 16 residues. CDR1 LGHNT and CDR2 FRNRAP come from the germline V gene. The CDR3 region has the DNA TGTGCTAGTGGTACCTCACAGTTACCTAGCAATCAGCCCCAGCATTTT. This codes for CASGTSQLPSNQPQHF.

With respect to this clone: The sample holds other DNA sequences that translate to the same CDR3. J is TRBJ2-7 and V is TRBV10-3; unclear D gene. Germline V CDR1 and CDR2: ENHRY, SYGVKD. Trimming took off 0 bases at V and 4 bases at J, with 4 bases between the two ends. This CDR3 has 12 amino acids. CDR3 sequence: CAISESGYEQYF. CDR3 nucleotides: TGTGCCATCAGTGAGTCCGGGTACGAGCAGTACTTC.

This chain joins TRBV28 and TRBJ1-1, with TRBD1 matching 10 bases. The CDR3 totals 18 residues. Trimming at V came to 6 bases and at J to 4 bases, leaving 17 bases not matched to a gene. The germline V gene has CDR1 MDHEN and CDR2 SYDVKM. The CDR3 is CASSEVGTGVRWGTEAFF. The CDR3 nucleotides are TGTGCCAGCAGCGAGGTTGGGACAGGGGTCCGCTGGGGCACTGAAGCTTTCTTT.

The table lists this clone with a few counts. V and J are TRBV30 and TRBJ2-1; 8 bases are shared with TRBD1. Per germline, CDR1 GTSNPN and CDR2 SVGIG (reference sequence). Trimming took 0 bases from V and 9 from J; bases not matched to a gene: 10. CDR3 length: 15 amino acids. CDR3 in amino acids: CAWSVAQGGLGEQFF. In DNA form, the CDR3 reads TGTGCCTGGAGTGTGGCACAGGGGGGTCTTGGTGAGCAGTTCTTC.

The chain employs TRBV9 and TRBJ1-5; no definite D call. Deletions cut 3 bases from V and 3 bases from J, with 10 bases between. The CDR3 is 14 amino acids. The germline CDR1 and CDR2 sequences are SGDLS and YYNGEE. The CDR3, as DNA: TGTGCCAGCAGCGATAGCGGTGTCAATCAGCCCCAGCATTTT. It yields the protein CASSDSGVNQPQHF. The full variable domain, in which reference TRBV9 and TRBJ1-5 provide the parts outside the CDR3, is DSGVTQTPKHLITATGQRVTLRCSPRSGDLSVYWYQQSLDQGLQFLIQYYNGEERAKGNILERFSAQQFPDLHSELNLSSLELGDSALYFCASSDSGVNQPQHFGDGTRLSIL.

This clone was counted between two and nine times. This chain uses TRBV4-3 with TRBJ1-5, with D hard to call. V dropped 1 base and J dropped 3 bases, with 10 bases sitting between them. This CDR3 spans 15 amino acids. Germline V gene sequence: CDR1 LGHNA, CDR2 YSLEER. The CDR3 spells CASSQVQSDNQPQHF. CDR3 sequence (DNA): TGCGCCAGCAGCCAAGTTCAGTCAGACAATCAGCCCCAGCATTTT.

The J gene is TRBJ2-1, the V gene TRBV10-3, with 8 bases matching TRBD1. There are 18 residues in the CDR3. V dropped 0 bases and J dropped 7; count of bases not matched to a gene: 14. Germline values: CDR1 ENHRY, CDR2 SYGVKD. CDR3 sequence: CAISESPRGRVVGNEQFF. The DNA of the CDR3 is TGTGCCATCAGTGAGTCACCCAGGGGGCGCGTAGTTGGGAATGAGCAGTTCTTC.

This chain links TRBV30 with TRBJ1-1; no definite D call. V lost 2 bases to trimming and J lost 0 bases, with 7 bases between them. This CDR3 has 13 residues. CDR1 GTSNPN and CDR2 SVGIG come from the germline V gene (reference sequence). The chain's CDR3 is CAWSYIMNTEAFF. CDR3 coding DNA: TGTGCCTGGAGTTATATTATGAACACTGAAGCTTTCTTT. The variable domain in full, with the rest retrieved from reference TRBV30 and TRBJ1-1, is SQTIHQWPATLVQPVGSPLSLECTVEGTSNPNLYWYRQAAGRGLQLLFYSVGIGQISSEVPQNLSASRPQDRQFILSSKKLLLSDSGFYLCAWSYIMNTEAFFGQGTRLTVV.

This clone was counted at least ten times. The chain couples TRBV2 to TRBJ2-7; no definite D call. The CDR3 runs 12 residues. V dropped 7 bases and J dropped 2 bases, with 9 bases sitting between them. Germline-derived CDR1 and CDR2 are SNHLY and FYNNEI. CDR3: CASNHGPYEQYF. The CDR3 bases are TGTGCCAGCAATCACGGACCCTACGAGCAGTACTTC.

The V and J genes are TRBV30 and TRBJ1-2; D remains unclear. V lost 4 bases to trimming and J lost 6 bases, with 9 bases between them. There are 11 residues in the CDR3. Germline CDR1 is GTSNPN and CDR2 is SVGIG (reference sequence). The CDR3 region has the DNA TGTGCCTGGAAAGGGCTCGATGGCTACACCTTC. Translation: CAWKGLDGYTF.

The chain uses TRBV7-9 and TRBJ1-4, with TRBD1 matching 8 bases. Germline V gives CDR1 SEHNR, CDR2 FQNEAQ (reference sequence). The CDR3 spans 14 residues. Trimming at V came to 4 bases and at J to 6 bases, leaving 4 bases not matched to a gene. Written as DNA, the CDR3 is TGTGCCAGCAGCTGGACAGGGATAGATGAAAAACTGTTTTTT. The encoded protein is CASSWTGIDEKLFF.

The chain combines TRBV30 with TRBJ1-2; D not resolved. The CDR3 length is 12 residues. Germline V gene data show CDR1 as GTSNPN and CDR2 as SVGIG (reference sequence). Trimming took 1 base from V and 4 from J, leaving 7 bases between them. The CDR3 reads CAWSALSYGYTF. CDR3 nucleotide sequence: TGTGCCTGGAGTGCGTTAAGCTATGGCTACACCTTC.

In DNA, the CDR3 is TGTGCCAGCAGCCGGGGGGCCAGCTCCTACAATGAGCAGTTCTTC. Its translation is CASSRGASSYNEQFF. This chain uses TRBV9 with TRBJ2-1, with D possibly being TRBD2 (7 bases). Germline CDR1 is SGDLS and CDR2 is YYNGEE. Deletions cut 4 bases from V and 0 bases from J, with 11 bases between. This CDR3 has 15 residues.

In DNA form, the CDR3 reads TGTGCCTGGAGTGTGCGGTCCCGACAGGGAAAACTGTTTTTT. Amino acids: CAWSVRSRQGKLFF. This chain uses TRBV30 with TRBJ1-4, with TRBD1 matching over 7 bases. Trimming took 0 bases from V and 10 from J; bases not matched to a gene: 8. The CDR3 loop spans 14 amino acids. Looked up from germline, CDR1 is GTSNPN and CDR2 is SVGIG (reference sequence). Using reference TRBV30 and TRBJ1-4 for the parts outside the CDR3, the full variable domain is SQTIHQWPATLVQPVGSPLSLECTVEGTSNPNLYWYRQAAGRGLQLLFYSVGIGQISSEVPQNLSASRPQDRQFILSSKKLLLSDSGFYLCAWSVRSRQGKLFFGSGTQLSVL.

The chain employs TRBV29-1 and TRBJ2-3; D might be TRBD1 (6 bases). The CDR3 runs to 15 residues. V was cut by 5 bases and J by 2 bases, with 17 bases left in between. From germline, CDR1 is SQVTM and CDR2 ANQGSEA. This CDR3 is CSVTKTGIPTDTQYF. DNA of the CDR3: TGCAGCGTTACAAAAACAGGGATCCCCACAGATACGCAGTATTTT.

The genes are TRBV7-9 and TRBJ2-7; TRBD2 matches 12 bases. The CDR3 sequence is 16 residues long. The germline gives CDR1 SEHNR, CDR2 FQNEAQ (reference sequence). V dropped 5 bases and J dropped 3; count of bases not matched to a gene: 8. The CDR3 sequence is CASSATSGGPIYEQYF. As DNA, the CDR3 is TGTGCCAGCAGCGCAACTAGCGGGGGGCCTATCTACGAGCAGTACTTC. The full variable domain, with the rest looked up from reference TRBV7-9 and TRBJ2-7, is DTGVSQNPRHKITKRGQNVTFRCDPISEHNRLYWYRQTLGQGPEFLTYFQNEAQLEKSRLLSDRFSAERPKGSFSTLEIQRTEQGDSAMYLCASSATSGGPIYEQYFGPGTRLTVT.

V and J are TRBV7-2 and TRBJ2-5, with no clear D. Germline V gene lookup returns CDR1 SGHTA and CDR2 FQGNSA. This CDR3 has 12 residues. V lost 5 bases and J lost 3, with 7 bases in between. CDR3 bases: TGTGCCAGCAGCCCGGCGAAAGAGACCCAGTACTTC. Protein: CASSPAKETQYF.

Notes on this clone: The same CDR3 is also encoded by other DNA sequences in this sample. The CDR3 loop reads CASRRDSNQPQHF. For the CDR3, the DNA is TGTGCCAGCAGACGGGACAGCAATCAGCCCCAGCATTTT. This chain uses TRBV2 with TRBJ1-5, with a weak D call TRBD1 (5 bases). The germline gives CDR1 SNHLY, CDR2 FYNNEI. This CDR3 is built from 13 residues. V shed 6 bases and J shed 1 base, with 7 bases lying between them.